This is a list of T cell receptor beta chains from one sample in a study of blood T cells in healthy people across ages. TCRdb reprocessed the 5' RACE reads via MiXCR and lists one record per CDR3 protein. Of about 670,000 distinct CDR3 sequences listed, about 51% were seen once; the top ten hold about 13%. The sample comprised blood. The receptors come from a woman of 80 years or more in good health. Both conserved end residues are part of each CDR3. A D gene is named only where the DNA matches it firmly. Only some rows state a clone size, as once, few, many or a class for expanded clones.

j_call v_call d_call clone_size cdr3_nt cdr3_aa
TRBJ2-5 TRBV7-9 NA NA TGTGCCAGCAGCGCCTCTATCCGTTTGGTAGAGCAGTACTTC CASSASIRLVEQYF
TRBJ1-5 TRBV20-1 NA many TGCAGTGCTAGCACCCGACGCAATTCAGGTCGTTGGCGGGATCAGCCCCAGCATTTT CSASTRRNSGRWRDQPQHF
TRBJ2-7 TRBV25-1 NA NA TGTGCCAGCAGGATACTAGGAGAGCAGTACTTC CASRILGEQYF
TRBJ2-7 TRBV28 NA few TGTGCCAGCAGTTTACCGGGACGAGGATCCTACGAGCAGTACTTC CASSLPGRGSYEQYF
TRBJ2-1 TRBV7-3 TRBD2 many TGTGCCAGCAGCTCCCGTAGCGGGAGGAGCTCCTACAATGAGCAGTTCTTC CASSSRSGRSSYNEQFF
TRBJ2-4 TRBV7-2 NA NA TGTGCCAGCAGCCCCCGGCCAGGGGCTGACATTCAGTACTTC CASSPRPGADIQYF
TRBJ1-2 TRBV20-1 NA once TGCAATGCCCCAAATAAGCAGGGGCAGGACTATGGCTACACCTTC CNAPNKQGQDYGYTF
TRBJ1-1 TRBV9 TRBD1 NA TGTGCCAGCAGCGTAGGAGGGGGCGCAAAAACTGAAGCTTTCTTT CASSVGGGAKTEAFF
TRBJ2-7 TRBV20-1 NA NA TGCAGTGCTAGATTAAACTCACGCTCCTACGAGCAGTACTTC CSARLNSRSYEQYF
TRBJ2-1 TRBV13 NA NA TGTGCCAGCAGCTCGCAGGAGGGGTACAATGAGCAGTTCTTC CASSSQEGYNEQFF
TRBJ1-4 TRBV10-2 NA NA TGCGCCAGCCGCGACGGGGGGCTGGGAGAAAAACTGTTTTTT CASRDGGLGEKLFF
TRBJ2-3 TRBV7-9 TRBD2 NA TGTGCCAGCAGCTCACAACGACCGGGACTAGCCCCAGATACGCAGTATTTT CASSSQRPGLAPDTQYF
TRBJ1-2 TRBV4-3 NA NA TGCGCCAGCAGCCAAGATCTAAACAGTAACGGCTACACCTTC CASSQDLNSNGYTF
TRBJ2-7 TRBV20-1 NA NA TGCAGTGCTAGAAAAACAGGGAAAAAATCCTACGAGCAGTACTTC CSARKTGKKSYEQYF
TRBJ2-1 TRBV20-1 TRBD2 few TGCAGTGCTAGAGATATAGGGAGGGGAAGCAATGAGCAGTTCTTC CSARDIGRGSNEQFF
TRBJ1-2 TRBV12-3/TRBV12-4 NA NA TGTGCCAGCAGGGGGTCCGGGCGCTTCTATGGCTACACCTTC CASRGSGRFYGYTF
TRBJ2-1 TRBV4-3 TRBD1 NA TGCGCCAGCAGCCAACACCCGGGACAGGGGTGGGATGAGCAGTTCTTC CASSQHPGQGWDEQFF
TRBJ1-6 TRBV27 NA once TGTGCCAGCAGTTTTTCGGCCAAAGAAGCGGATAATTCACCCCTCCACTTT CASSFSAKEADNSPLHF
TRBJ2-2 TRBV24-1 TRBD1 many TGTGCCACCAGGGGGACAGTCGTCGGCGGGGAGCTGTTTTTT CATRGTVVGGELFF
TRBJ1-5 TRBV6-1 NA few TGTGCCAGCAAAAGCGATTATAGCAATCAGCCCCAGCATTTT CASKSDYSNQPQHF
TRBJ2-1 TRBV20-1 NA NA TGCAGTGCTATAGAGCCCCAGGGGGGTAGCTCCTACAATGAGCAGTTCTTC CSAIEPQGGSSYNEQFF
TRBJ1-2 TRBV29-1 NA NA TGCAGCGTTGAAGATCCCTCGTCCGGGAACTATGGCTACACCTTC CSVEDPSSGNYGYTF
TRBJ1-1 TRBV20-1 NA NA TGCAGTGCTAGAGATCCTACAGAAACTGAAGCTTTCTTT CSARDPTETEAFF
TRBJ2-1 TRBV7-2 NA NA TGTGCCAGCAGCCCTTTAACCGGCTCCTACAATGAGCAGTTCTTC CASSPLTGSYNEQFF
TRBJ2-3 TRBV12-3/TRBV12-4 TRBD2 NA TGTGCCAGCAGTTTTATAACTGGCGGGAGGCCCCTAAGCACAGATACGCAGTATTTT CASSFITGGRPLSTDTQYF
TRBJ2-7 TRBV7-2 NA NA TGTGCCAGCAGCTTCGGACAGTTCGAGCAGTACTTC CASSFGQFEQYF
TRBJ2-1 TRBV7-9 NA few TGTGCCAGCAAAGGGGACCACAATGAGCAGTTCTTC CASKGDHNEQFF
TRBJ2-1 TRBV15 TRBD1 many TGTGCCACCAGCGGACCGGGACAGGGGTTCTACAATGAGCAGTTCTTC CATSGPGQGFYNEQFF
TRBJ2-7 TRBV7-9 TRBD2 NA TGTGCCAGCAGCTTATGGGGGGAGGGAACCTACGAGCAGTACTTC CASSLWGEGTYEQYF
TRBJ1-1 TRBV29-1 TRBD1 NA TGCAGCGTTGAGGGCCCGGGACAGTCCTCTTACACTGAAGCTTTCTTT CSVEGPGQSSYTEAFF
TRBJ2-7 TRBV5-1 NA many TGCGCCAGCAGCTTCGGGACTCAAGTCTACGAGCAGTACTTC CASSFGTQVYEQYF
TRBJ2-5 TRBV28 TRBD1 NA TGTGCCAGCAGTACCCAGGACAGGGGAGGAGAGACCCAGTACTTC CASSTQDRGGETQYF
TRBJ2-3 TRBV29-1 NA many TGCAGCGTTCAGGCCCCGGCAGATACGCAGTATTTT CSVQAPADTQYF
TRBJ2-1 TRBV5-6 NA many TGTGCCAGCAGCTTGCCCAACGGCCCCCTTTTTGGGCAGTTCTTC CASSLPNGPLFGQFF
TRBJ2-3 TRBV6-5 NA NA TGTGCCAGCACCCGAGGTGGGGGTTCTACAGATACGCAGTATTTT CASTRGGGSTDTQYF
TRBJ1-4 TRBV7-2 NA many TGTGCCAGCACCTCGACCGTGACAGCTGAAAAACTGTTTTTT CASTSTVTAEKLFF
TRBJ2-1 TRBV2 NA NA TGTGCCAGCAGCGATGAGTCCCCCAAGGGCTACAATGAGCAGTTCTTC CASSDESPKGYNEQFF
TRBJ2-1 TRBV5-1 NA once TGCGCCAGCAGCGTACAGAGCAGCTCCTACAATGAGCAGTTCTTC CASSVQSSSYNEQFF
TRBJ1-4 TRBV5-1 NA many TGCGCCAGCAGCTTCAGTACAACTAATGAAAAACTGTTTTTT CASSFSTTNEKLFF
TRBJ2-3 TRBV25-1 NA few TGTGCCAGCAGTGCAGGGTTGAGTACAGATACGCAGTATTTT CASSAGLSTDTQYF
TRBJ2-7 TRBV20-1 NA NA TGCAGTGCTAGAGTCATGCTCCCGGTGGGCTCCTACAATGAGCAGTACTTC CSARVMLPVGSYNEQYF
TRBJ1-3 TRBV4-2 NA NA TGTGCCAGCAGCCGAGGACAGCGATCGGCTGGAAACACCATATATTTT CASSRGQRSAGNTIYF